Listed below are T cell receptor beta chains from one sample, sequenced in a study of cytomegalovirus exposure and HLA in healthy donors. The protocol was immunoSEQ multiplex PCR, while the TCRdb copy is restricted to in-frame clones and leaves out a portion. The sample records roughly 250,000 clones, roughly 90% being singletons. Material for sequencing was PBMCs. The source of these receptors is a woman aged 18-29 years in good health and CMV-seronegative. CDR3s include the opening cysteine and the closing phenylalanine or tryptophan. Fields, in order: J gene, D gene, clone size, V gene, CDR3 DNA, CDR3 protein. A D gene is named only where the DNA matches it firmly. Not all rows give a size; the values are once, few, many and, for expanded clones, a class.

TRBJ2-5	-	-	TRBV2	TGTGCCAGCAGCCGACGAGGGCAGGGGGGAATAATTGAGACCCAGTACTTC	CASSRRGQGGIIETQYF
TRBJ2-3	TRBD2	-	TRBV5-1	TGCGCCAGCAGCCGACTAGCGGGGGGCAGCACAGATACGCAGTATTTT	CASSRLAGGSTDTQYF
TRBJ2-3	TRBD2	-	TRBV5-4	TGTGCCAGCAGCTTACGACTAGCGGGGGGGCTAGATACGCAGTATTTT	CASSLRLAGGLDTQYF
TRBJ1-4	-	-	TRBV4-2	TGTGCCAGCAGCCAAGATCCGGGTCCTAATGAAAAACTGTTTTTT	CASSQDPGPNEKLFF
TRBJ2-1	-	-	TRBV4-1	TGCGCCAGCAGCCCGAGGGTGGGTGAGCAGTTCTTC	CASSPRVGEQFF
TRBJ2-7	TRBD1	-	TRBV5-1	TGCGCCAGCAGCTTGCCCTCCGGGACAGGGGCCTACGAGCAGTACTTC	CASSLPSGTGAYEQYF
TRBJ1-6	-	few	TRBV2	TGTGCCAGCAGTGATTCAGGAGGTTCACCCCTCCACTTT	CASSDSGGSPLHF
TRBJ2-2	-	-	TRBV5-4	TGTGCCAGCAGCCGAGAATCGGTTCCCGGGGAGCTGTTTTTT	CASSRESVPGELFF
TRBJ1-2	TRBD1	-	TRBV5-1	TGCGCCAGCAGCGAAAGACAGGGGGTGGGCTATGGCTACACCTTC	CASSERQGVGYGYTF
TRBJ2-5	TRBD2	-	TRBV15	TGTGCCACCAGCAGGAACGGACTAGGGGAGACCCAGTACTTC	CATSRNGLGETQYF
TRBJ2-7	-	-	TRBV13	TGTGCCAGCAGCTTAGGCCGGACACTGTTTGAGGACTACGAGCAGTACTTC	CASSLGRTLFEDYEQYF
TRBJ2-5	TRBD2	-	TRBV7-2	TGTGCCAGCAGTGAGTGGACTAGCGCCCCTGAGACCCAGTACTTC	CASSEWTSAPETQYF
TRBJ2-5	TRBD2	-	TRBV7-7	TGTGCTAGCAGCATTTCTCTGGGACTAGCAAAGACCCAGTACTTC	CASSISLGLAKTQYF
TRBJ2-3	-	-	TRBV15	TGTGCCACCAGCAGAGAACAGGGCCCAGATACGCAGTATTTT	CATSREQGPDTQYF
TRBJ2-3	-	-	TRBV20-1	TGCAGTGCAGCGGACCCAGATACGCAGTATTTT	CSAADPDTQYF
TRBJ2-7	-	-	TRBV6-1	TGTGCCAGCAGTTACGGGTTTGAGCAGTACTTC	CASSYGFEQYF
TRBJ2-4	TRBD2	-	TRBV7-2	TGTGCCAGCAGCTTAGCCGGGACTAGCGGCAACATTCAGTACTTC	CASSLAGTSGNIQYF
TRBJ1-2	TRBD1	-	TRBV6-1	TGTGCCAGCAGTGAGGAGACAGGGACTAACTATGGCTACACCTTC	CASSEETGTNYGYTF
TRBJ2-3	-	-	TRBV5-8	TGTGCCAGCAGCTTGAAGGGGGTCACAGATACGCAGTATTTT	CASSLKGVTDTQYF
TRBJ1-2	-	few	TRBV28	TGTGCCAGCAGTTTGCACAGTGAGGGATGGGTCGGGCGATATTATGGCTACACCTTC	CASSLHSEGWVGRYYGYTF
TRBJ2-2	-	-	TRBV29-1	TGCAGCGTCGCCTATATTTCGGCCGGGGAGCTGTTTTTT	CSVAYISAGELFF
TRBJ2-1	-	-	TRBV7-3	TGTGCCAGCAGCCATTATGCGGGACTGAGCTACAATGAGCAGTTCTTC	CASSHYAGLSYNEQFF
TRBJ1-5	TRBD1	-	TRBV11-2	TGTGCCAGCAGCTCGGACAGGGCAGGTCAGCCCCAGCATTTT	CASSSDRAGQPQHF
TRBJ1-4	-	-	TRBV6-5	TGTGCCAGCAGGGACGTGGGGCTGGGCGAAAAACTGTTTTTT	CASRDVGLGEKLFF
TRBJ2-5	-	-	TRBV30	TGTGCCTGGAGTGTGTTGGAGGTGGAGACCCAGTACTTC	CAWSVLEVETQYF
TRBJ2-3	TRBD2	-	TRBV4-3	TGCGCCAGCAGCCAATACAAGGCGGGGGGGCAAACAGATACGCAGTATTTT	CASSQYKAGGQTDTQYF
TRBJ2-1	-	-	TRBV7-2	TGTGCCAGCAGCTCAATTGGAGTCTACAATGAGCAGTTCTTC	CASSSIGVYNEQFF
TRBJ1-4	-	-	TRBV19	TGTGCCAGTAGTATGGTCGGAGACCCGGGGAAACTGTTTTTT	CASSMVGDPGKLFF
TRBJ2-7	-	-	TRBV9	TGTGCCAGCAGCGTAGTGGCAGGGTTCCCCTACGAGCAGTACTTC	CASSVVAGFPYEQYF
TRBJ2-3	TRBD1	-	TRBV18	TGTGCCAGCTCACCAGGACAGGGAGATACGCAGTATTTT	CASSPGQGDTQYF
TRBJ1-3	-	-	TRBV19	TGTGCCAGTAGTATACTGGGGGGCTCTGGAAACACCATATATTTT	CASSILGGSGNTIYF
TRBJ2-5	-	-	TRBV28	TGTGCCAGCAGTTTATTCAGGGAAACACAAGAGACCCAGTACTTC	CASSLFRETQETQYF
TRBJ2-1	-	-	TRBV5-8	TGTGCCAGCATCCGTACATCGTCCTACAATGAGCAGTTCTTC	CASIRTSSYNEQFF
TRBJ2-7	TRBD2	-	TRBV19	TGTGCCAGTAGTATCCTAGCGGGGCCCCCCTACGAGCAGTACTTC	CASSILAGPPYEQYF
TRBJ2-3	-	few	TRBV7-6	TGTGCCAGCAGCTTAGCACTAATCACAGATACGCAGTATTTT	CASSLALITDTQYF
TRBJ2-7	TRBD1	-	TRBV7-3	TGTGCCAGCAGCTTAACCGGACAGGGGGCGCAGCAGTACTTC	CASSLTGQGAQQYF
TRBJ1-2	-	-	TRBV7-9	TGTGCCAGCAGCTCTCGCGTGCTCTATGGCTACACCTTC	CASSSRVLYGYTF
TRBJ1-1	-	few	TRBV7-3	TGTGCCAGCAGCCAGACACCGAACACTGAAGCTTTCTTT	CASSQTPNTEAFF
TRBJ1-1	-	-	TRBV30	TGTGCCTCGGGGGGGGCGCGGGTACCACCTGAAGCTTTCTTT	CASGGARVPPEAFF
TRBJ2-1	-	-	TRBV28	TGTGCCAGCAGTTTTCTGGTCGGGGATTCCTACAATGAGCAGTTCTTC	CASSFLVGDSYNEQFF
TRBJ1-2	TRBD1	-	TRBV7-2	TGTGCCAGCAGCTTATATGCAGGCGGACAGGGGGCGGGTGGCTACACCTTC	CASSLYAGGQGAGGYTF
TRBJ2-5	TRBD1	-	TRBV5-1	TGCGCCAGCAGCTGGGGGACAGGGCTGGGCAAAGAGACCCAGTACTTC	CASSWGTGLGKETQYF
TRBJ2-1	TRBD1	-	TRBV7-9	TGTGCCAGCAGCTTAGTTTTACAGGGGGCTGGCAATGAGCAGTTCTTC	CASSLVLQGAGNEQFF
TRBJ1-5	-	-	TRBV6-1	TGTGCCAGCAGTGATGGGCCCTACAATCAGCCCCAGCATTTT	CASSDGPYNQPQHF
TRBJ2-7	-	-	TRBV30	TGTGCCTGGAGTGTATTTCCCAGTTTTTACGAGCAGTACTTC	CAWSVFPSFYEQYF
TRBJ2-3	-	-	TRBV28	TGTGCCACGAACCAGGGTAGAAATACGCAGTATTTT	CATNQGRNTQYF
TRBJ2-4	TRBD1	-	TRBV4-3	TGCGCCAGCAGCCCGGGACAGGGGGTTCTAGCCAAAAACATTCAGTACTTC	CASSPGQGVLAKNIQYF
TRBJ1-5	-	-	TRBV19	TGTGCCAGTAGTCCCCCGTTGAGCGGCGATCAGCCCCAGCATTTT	CASSPPLSGDQPQHF
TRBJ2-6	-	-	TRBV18	TGTGCCAGCTCTCAGGCGTTCTCTGGGGCCAACGTCCTGACTTTC	CASSQAFSGANVLTF
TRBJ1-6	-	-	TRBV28	TGTGCCAGCAGTTTCACGCGGGTATATAATTCACCCCTCCACTTT	CASSFTRVYNSPLHF
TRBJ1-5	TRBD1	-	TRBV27	TGTGCCAGCAGTACCCGGGACAGGGCCGGTCAGCCCCAGCATTTT	CASSTRDRAGQPQHF
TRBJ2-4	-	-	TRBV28	TGTGCCAGCAGTTTAAGGGGTCCCCCAGGGGACATTCAGTACTTC	CASSLRGPPGDIQYF
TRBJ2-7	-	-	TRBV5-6	TGTGCCAGCAGCTTGTCCAGGACACCCTCCTACGAGCAGTACTTC	CASSLSRTPSYEQYF
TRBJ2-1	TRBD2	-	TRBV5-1	TGCGCCAGCAGCTGGGGCCTAGCGGGGGGATTGGATGAGCAGTTCTTC	CASSWGLAGGLDEQFF
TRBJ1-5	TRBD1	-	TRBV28	TGTGCCAGCAGTTCCCGGGACAGGGATGATCAGCCCCAGCATTTT	CASSSRDRDDQPQHF
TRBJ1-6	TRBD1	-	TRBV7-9	TGTGCCAGCAGCTTCCCCAGGGGGTCGGGCAATAATTCACCCCTCCACTTT	CASSFPRGSGNNSPLHF
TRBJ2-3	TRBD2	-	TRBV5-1	TGCGCCAGCAGCTTGTTAGCGGGGGGTGCCGAGAATACGCAGTATTTT	CASSLLAGGAENTQYF